One sample yielded the 15 T cell receptor beta chains listed below, sequenced in a study of CD8 T cells in Susac syndrome. Reverse transcription used roughly 0.5 to 1 ug RNA and random hexamers. Each CDR3 protein is one row after TCRdb ran MiXCR on the immunoSEQ multiplex PCR reads. The sample lists 78,000 or so distinct CDR3 sequences, just under 95% seen once, with 0.3% to 0.45% in the top ten. The sequenced sample was CD8+ T cells from PBMCs. The receptors were gathered from a human donor with multiple sclerosis.

The rearrangement joins TRBV29-1 to TRBJ1-1, with TRBD1 as a possible D gene (6 bases). The CDR3 contains 12 residues. Trimming shortened V by 5 bases and J by 7 bases, and 14 bases separated the two germline ends. Germline lookup yields CDR1 SQVTM and CDR2 ANQGSEA. CDR3 amino acids: CSVPRDIGEAFF. The CDR3 region has the DNA TGCAGCGTTCCCAGGGACATCGGTGAAGCTTTCTTT.

The V and J genes are TRBV6-1 and TRBJ2-7, with TRBD2 identical over 8 bases. Looked up from germline, CDR1 is MNHNS and CDR2 is SASEGT. V gave up 3 bases and J gave up 1 base; unmatched junction bases: 2. The CDR3 totals 14 residues. The CDR3: CASSEVAGSYEQYF. The CDR3 DNA sequence: TGTGCCAGCAGTGAGGTAGCGGGGTCCTACGAGCAGTACTTC.

The V call is TRBV28, the J call TRBJ2-7; TRBD1 matches at 7 bases. The CDR3 runs to 15 residues. The germline CDR1 and CDR2 sequences are MDHEN and SYDVKM. The junction had 6 bases not matched to a gene; V was cut back by 2 bases and J by 2 bases. The CDR3 nucleotides are TGTGCCAGCAGTTTAAACCGGGACAGAGCCTACGAGCAGTACTTC. It encodes CASSLNRDRAYEQYF.

This chain joins TRBV27 and TRBJ2-1; D may match TRBD1 or TRBD2 (5 bases each). Trimming shortened V by 8 bases and J by 1 base, and 6 bases separated the two germline ends. Germline V gene lookup returns CDR1 MNHEY and CDR2 SMNVEV (reference sequence). The CDR3 is 12 residues long. CDR3 bases: TGTGCCAGCGGGGGTTCCTACAATGAGCAGTTCTTC. Its translation: CASGGSYNEQFF.

The V gene is TRBV7-6, the J gene TRBJ2-6; 9 nucleotides agree with TRBD1. This CDR3 is built from 17 residues. Germline V gives CDR1 SGHVS, CDR2 FNYEAQ. Germline trimming cut 6 bases from V and 4 bases from J; bases unmatched to any gene: 10. The CDR3 loop reads CASSMDRGIGGANVLTF. The CDR3 DNA reads TGTGCCAGCAGTATGGACAGGGGTATCGGGGGGGCCAACGTCCTGACTTTC.

The chain links TRBV7-2 to TRBJ1-2; possibly TRBD1 for D (6 bases). The germline V gene encodes CDR1 SGHTA and CDR2 FQGNSA. V lost 10 bases and J 4 bases, leaving 13 bases between the germline ends. The CDR3 is made up of 12 amino acids. In nucleotides, the CDR3 is TGTGCCACCTGGGGGGCCTTCTATGGCTACACCTTC. It codes for CATWGAFYGYTF.

The gene calls are TRBV29-1 and TRBJ2-7; the match to TRBD1 covers 7 bases. V was clipped by 4 bases and J by 3 bases; unmatched bases: 9. CDR1 is SQVTM, CDR2 ANQGSEA, per germline. CDR3 size: 14 residues. CDR3 DNA: TGCAGCGTTGCCCCGGGACAGTCCAGCTACGAGCAGTACTTC. This sequence encodes CSVAPGQSSYEQYF.

This clonotype showed up just a few times. The CDR3: CASIPGQPTDTQYF. For the CDR3, the DNA is TGTGCCAGCATCCCGGGACAGCCCACAGATACGCAGTATTTT. The rearrangement links TRBV6-1 to TRBJ2-3, with 7 bases aligning to TRBD1. The V gene's germline CDR1 is MNHNS and CDR2 SASEGT. Trimming cost V 7 bases and J 2 bases; bases outside gene matches: 6. This CDR3 has 14 residues.

This chain uses TRBV7-9 with TRBJ1-1; 7 nucleotides agree with TRBD1. The V segment lost 5 bases and the J segment 7 bases; nucleotides outside the gene matches: 13. The CDR3 is 15 amino acids. CDR1 SEHNR and CDR2 FQNEAQ come from the germline V gene (reference sequence). The CDR3 DNA is TGTGCCAGCAGCCCTCCTGGACAGGCCCGGGTTGAAGCTTTCTTT. The encoded protein is CASSPPGQARVEAFF.

The chain carries TRBV27 and TRBJ1-2; D might be TRBD1 (5 bases). V lost 4 bases and J 4 bases, leaving 16 bases between the germline ends. The CDR3 is made up of 15 amino acids. Germline-derived CDR1 and CDR2 are MNHEY and SMNVEV (reference sequence). In DNA form, the CDR3 reads TGTGCCAGCAGTTGGGTTCGGGGGGGGACCTATGGCTACACCTTC. This codes for CASSWVRGGTYGYTF.

This chain connects TRBV19 to TRBJ2-7; TRBD2 aligns across 11 bases. The J segment lost 5 bases and the V segment lost 5 bases, leaving 8 bases of the junction unmatched. There are 15 residues in the CDR3. The V gene's germline CDR1 is LNHDA and CDR2 SQIVND (reference sequence). This CDR3 is CASSPTSGSLDEQYF. In DNA form, the CDR3 reads TGTGCCAGTAGTCCCACTAGCGGGAGTCTCGACGAGCAGTACTTC.

V gene TRBV11-2 combines with J gene TRBJ2-7; 7 nucleotides agree with TRBD1. With 2 bases clipped from V and 3 bases from J, the junction kept 4 bases outside the gene matches. Germline-derived CDR1 and CDR2 are SGHAT and FQNNGV. The CDR3 runs 14 residues. CDR3 amino acids: CASSLTQGNYEQYF. CDR3 coding DNA: TGTGCCAGCAGCTTAACACAGGGGAACTACGAGCAGTACTTC.

This chain connects TRBV5-6 to TRBJ2-7; a weak D match, TRBD2 (5 bases). CDR3 length: 14 amino acids. The V and J ends lost 2 bases and 2 bases respectively, with 11 bases between them. The V gene's germline CDR1 is SGHDT and CDR2 YYEEEE. The CDR3 reads CASSFGRETYEQYF. Here the CDR3 DNA reads TGTGCCAGCAGCTTTGGACGGGAAACCTACGAGCAGTACTTC.

The chain carries TRBV19 and TRBJ2-1; D call uncertain. CDR3 length: 13 amino acids. Germline loops: CDR1 LNHDA, CDR2 SQIVND (reference sequence). Trimming took 1 base from V and 8 from J, leaving 9 bases between them. In nucleotides, the CDR3 is TGTGCCAGTAGTATAGGAACGGGCTATGAGCAGTTCTTC. Protein: CASSIGTGYEQFF. The whole variable domain, remainder taken from reference TRBV19 and TRBJ2-1, is DGGITQSPKYLFRKEGQNVTLSCEQNLNHDAMYWYRQDPGQGLRLIYYSQIVNDFQKGDIAEGYSVSREKKESFPLTVTSAQKNPTAFYLCASSIGTGYEQFFGPGTRLTVL.

The rearrangement uses TRBV19 and TRBJ1-1; no firm D call. This CDR3 contains 11 residues. Deletions cut 3 bases from V and 6 bases from J, with 5 bases between. The V gene's germline CDR1 is LNHDA and CDR2 SQIVND (reference sequence). The CDR3 DNA follows: TGTGCCAGTAGTATTGGTCCTGAAGCTTTCTTT. Its protein product is CASSIGPEAFF.